This T cell receptor beta chain was found in a study of blood T cell repertoires in COVID-19. Turning to the study itself: Acute and convalescent COVID-19 samples came from the United States, Italy and Spain. PBMCs, B-cell-depleted T cells, or T cells were the source of the cDNA or gDNA that made up the material.

In the source study's methods: Amplification of reference gene primers was used by the study to estimate nucleated cell counts. The repertoire was sequenced with immunoSEQ multiplex PCR; TCRdb's copy has only in-frame clones and lacks some. V, J and clone size are taken as reported in that table, and D and trimming were inferred from the DNA itself. The table records roughly 67,000 clones, over 60% of them present only once. The J segment lost 0 bases and the V segment lost 7 bases, leaving 4 bases of the junction unmatched. The V gene's germline CDR1 is MDHEN and CDR2 SYDVKM. The CDR3 is made up of 16 amino acids.

The source is a human donor in a cohort sampled during active COVID-19. The rearrangement uses TRBV28 and TRBJ2-6, with 9 bases fitting TRBD1. The sample comprised peripheral blood. The CDR3 bases are TGTGCCAGCAAACAGGGGGCAGCCTCTGGGGCCAACGTCCTGACTTTC. Residues: CASKQGAASGANVLTF. Supplemented by reference TRBV28 and TRBJ2-6, the full variable domain reads DVKVTQSSRYLVKRTGEKVFLECVQDMDHENMFWYRQDPGLGLRLIYFSYDVKMKEKGDIPEGYSVSREKKERFSLILESASTNQTSMYLCASKQGAASGANVLTFGAGSRLTVL.